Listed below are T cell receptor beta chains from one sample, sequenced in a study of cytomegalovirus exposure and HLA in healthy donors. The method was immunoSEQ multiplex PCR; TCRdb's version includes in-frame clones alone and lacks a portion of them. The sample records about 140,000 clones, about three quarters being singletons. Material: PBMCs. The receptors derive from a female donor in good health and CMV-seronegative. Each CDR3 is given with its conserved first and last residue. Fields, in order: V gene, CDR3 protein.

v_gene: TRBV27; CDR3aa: CASRPGQDSNQPQHF
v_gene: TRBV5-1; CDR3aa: CASSMTGEELFF
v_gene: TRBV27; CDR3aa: CASKPKLTGVGEKLFF
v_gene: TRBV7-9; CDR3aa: CASSLSSGRFHEQYF
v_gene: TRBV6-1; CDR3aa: CASSPGATYNEQFF
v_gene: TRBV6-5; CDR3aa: CASRRQGGNSPLHF
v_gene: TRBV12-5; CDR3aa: CASALLAGPSYNEQFF
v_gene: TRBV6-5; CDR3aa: CASSNPIPYEQYF
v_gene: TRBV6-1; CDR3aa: CASSLHWSSYEQYF
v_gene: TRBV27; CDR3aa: CASSLYSPGSAGGSGETQYF
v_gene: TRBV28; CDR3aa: CASSLPGEGYTF
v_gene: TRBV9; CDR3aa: CASSVLAGGPSSYNEQFF
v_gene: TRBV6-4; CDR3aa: CASSDKGGARDTQYF
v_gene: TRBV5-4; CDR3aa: CASSFPGDSGANVLTF
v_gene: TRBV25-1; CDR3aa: CASSEPIAGAAETQYF
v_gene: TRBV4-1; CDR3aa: CASSQDPPPGPNTEAFF
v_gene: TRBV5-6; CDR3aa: CASSSGQGFTYEQYF
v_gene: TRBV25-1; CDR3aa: CASSDPGTEYYGYTF
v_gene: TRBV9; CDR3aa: CASQRGGGGVTEAFF
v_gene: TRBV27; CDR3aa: CASSLTGTGGGYTF
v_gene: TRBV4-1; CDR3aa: CASSLMDTTNQPQHF
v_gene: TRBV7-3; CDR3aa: CASSRGQANTEAFF
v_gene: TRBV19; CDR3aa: CASSPGTGENTIYF
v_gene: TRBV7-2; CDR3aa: CASSVLAVRDNEQFF
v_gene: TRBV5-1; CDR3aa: CASSWDGRTSGRDTDTQYF
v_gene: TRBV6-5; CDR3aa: CASRGQGALYEQYF
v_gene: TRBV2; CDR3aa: CASRTDTGNTIYF
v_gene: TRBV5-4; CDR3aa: CASSLPSGGVDYNEQFF
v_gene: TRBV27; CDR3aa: CASSGLLAGDRSRYF